This TCR beta chain was profiled in a study of T cells in Graves' hyperthyroidism and ophthalmopathy. Whole-study findings and limits: Expanded thyroid clonotypes (above 0.001) were mostly also found in blood.

This clonotype came up many times. Its antigen is currently unknown. Amplified TCR beta CDR3 regions derived from RNA transcripts. Primed by the HTBI set, a first-round RT-PCR was run on the TCR CDR3. One entry per CDR3 protein results from TCRdb running MiXCR on the multiplex PCR reads. Among 270,000 or so distinct CDR3 sequences listed, approximately 26% were seen once. Lactation, pregnancy, other autoimmune disease or uncontrolled infection excluded patients. The sequence derives from a man aged 35 to 55 with Graves' hyperthyroidism that later progressed to Graves' ophthalmopathy. What was sequenced was blood.

Here the CDR3 DNA reads TGTGCCAGCAGTGTCCGGGCGTGGGATTACGAGCAGTACTTC. Translated: CASSVRAWDYEQYF. The J gene is TRBJ2-7, the V gene TRBV2; D gene uncertain. CDR1 is SNHLY and CDR2 is FYNNEI in the germline V gene. V was trimmed by 4 bases and J by 4 bases, leaving 14 bases between them. CDR3 length: 14 residues. The variable domain in full, completed from reference TRBV2 and TRBJ2-7, reads EPEVTQTPSHQVTQMGQEVILRCVPISNHLYFYWYRQILGQKVEFLVSFYNNEISEKSEIFDDQFSVERPDGSNFTLKIRSTKLEDSAMYFCASSVRAWDYEQYFGPGTRLTVT.